The 2 T cell receptor beta chains below all came from one sample that was sequenced in a study of T cells after yellow fever vaccination. TCRdb re-derived calls from the 5' RACE reads in MiXCR, one entry per CDR3 protein. The sample records roughly 85,000 distinct CDR3 sequences, more than 10% being singletons. This specimen consisted of CD8+ T cells not binding an NS4B(214-222) dextramer, sorted from PBMCs, obtained about 20 days after the first yellow fever vaccination. The source is a man aged 18-30 years who received the YFV17D yellow fever vaccine.

This clonotype was detected many times. The V and J genes are TRBV21-1 and TRBJ2-4; TRBD2, as called in the table, went unchecked against the DNA. TRBV21-1 is recorded as a pseudogene. The CDR3 is made up of 17 amino acids. The CDR3 reads CASSKGLAGATKNIQYF. The DNA for the CDR3 is TGTGCCAGCAGCAAGGGACTAGCGGGGGCTACCAAAAACATTCAGTACTTC.

This chain uses TRBV6-5 with TRBJ1-2; D gene ambiguous. Germline V gives CDR1 MNHEY, CDR2 SVGAGI. CDR3 length equals 15 residues. Trimming removed 0 bases at V and 0 bases at J, with 8 bases between. CDR3 amino acids: CASSYSNLANYGYTF. The CDR3 DNA is TGTGCCAGCAGTTACTCGAACTTGGCTAACTATGGCTACACCTTC.